This T cell receptor beta chain is drawn from a study of shared T cell receptors in the human thymus. This CDR3 comprises 18 residues. Germline lookup yields CDR1 LNHNV and CDR2 YYDKDF (reference sequence). V lost 3 bases and J 4 bases, leaving 21 bases between the germline ends. Repertoires were generated with immunoSEQ multiplex PCR, while TCRdb's copy carries only in-frame clones and drops some. Among hundreds of thousands of clones listed, 88% were seen once. These data were likewise used in another study, on human thymus T cells. That paper states: Healthy Finnish infants undergoing corrective surgery for congenital heart defects provided the donor material.

This sequence joins TRBV15 and TRBJ2-2, with D perhaps TRBD2 (5 bases). The sequence was obtained from a boy in the first two years of life with a congenital heart defect. The sample was thymocytes. The chain's CDR3 is CATSREGRASSTTGELFF. The DNA of the CDR3 is TGTGCCACCAGCAGGGAAGGCCGCGCTAGCTCTACCACCGGGGAGCTGTTTTTT.